This paragraph covers one T cell receptor beta chain sequence. This sample was taken from a study of sequential checkpoint blockade in melanoma. Study as a whole: First-line arms were nivolumab then ipilimumab, or the reverse, randomized 1:1. Maintenance nivolumab came after either treatment sequence.

CDR1 and CDR2 (germline): GTSNPN, SVGIG (reference sequence). This CDR3 is built from 13 residues. V lost 1 base, J lost 0 bases, and 4 bases lay in between. This table comes from immunoSEQ multiplex PCR, and its TCRdb copy is limited to in-frame clones, with some not included. The sample shows under 25,000 clones, 80% to 90% of them seen only once. The treatment denotes: randomized to nivolumab then ipilimumab (arm A) or the reverse (arm B). Sorted cells were live CD3+CD8+, lacking CD19 and CD56, from PBMCs. Sequences were derived from CD8+ T cells sorted from blood (inferred from file names), sampled from a patient given nivolumab and ipilimumab in sequence. The clonotype comes from a human donor with melanoma. The V and J genes are TRBV30 and TRBJ1-5; no definite D call. Here the CDR3 reads CAWSGDSNQPQHF. The CDR3 coding sequence is TGTGCCTGGAGTGGAGATAGCAATCAGCCCCAGCATTTT.